This paragraph reports one TCR beta chain. The sample comes from a study of blood T cell repertoires in COVID-19. Profiled with immunoSEQ multiplex PCR; TCRdb holds only in-frame clones, not every one. The sample shows hundreds of thousands of clones, more than 70% of them seen only once. The length of the CDR3 is 14 residues. CDR1 and CDR2 (germline): SNHLY, FYNNEI. Trimming shortened V by 5 bases and J by 3 bases, and 14 bases separated the two germline ends. The J gene is TRBJ2-7, the V gene TRBV2, with D maybe TRBD2 (5 bases). The sample taken for sequencing was peripheral blood. This receptor was obtained from a woman between 50 and 59 years old with COVID-19, enrolled during active disease. In DNA form, the CDR3 reads TGTGCCAGCAGTCGCAGACTATCCGACTACGAGCAGTACTTC. It is translated as CASSRRLSDYEQYF.